This T cell receptor (beta chain) is drawn from a study of T cells in Graves' hyperthyroidism and ophthalmopathy. Whole-study results and caveats: Ophthalmopathy got predicted by the model a median roughly 6.4 months before its onset.

This clonotype was counted ten times or more. Its target is not known. The CDR3 length is 14 residues. Germline V gene lookup returns CDR1 MGHRA and CDR2 YSYEKL. V was pared by 2 bases and J by 3 bases, with 9 bases between. Regions amplified from RNA transcripts were the TCR beta CDR3 regions. Researchers ran a first-round RT-PCR on the TCR CDR3 using the HTBI primer set. TCRdb reprocessed the multiplex PCR reads with MiXCR, giving one entry per CDR3 protein. The sample has roughly 100,000 distinct CDR3 sequences, approximately 42% seen once. This chain joins TRBV4-1 and TRBJ2-3; D not certain. The sequence derives from a woman younger than 45 with Graves' hyperthyroidism. Sequenced sample: peripheral blood or thyroid tissue (not recorded which). CDR3 sequence reads: CASSQSVGTDTQYF. CDR3 coding DNA: TGCGCCAGCAGCCAATCCGTTGGGACAGATACGCAGTATTTT.